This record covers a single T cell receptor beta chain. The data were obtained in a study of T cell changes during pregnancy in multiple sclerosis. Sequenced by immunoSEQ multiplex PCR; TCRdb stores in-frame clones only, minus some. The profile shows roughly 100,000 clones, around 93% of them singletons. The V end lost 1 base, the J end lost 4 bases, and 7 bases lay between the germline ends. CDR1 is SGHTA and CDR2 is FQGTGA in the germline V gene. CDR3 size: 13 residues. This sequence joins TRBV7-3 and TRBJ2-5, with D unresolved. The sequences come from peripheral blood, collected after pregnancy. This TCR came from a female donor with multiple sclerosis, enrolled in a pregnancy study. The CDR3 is CASSLNHGETQYF. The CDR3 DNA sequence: TGTGCCAGCAGCTTAAACCACGGAGAGACCCAGTACTTC.